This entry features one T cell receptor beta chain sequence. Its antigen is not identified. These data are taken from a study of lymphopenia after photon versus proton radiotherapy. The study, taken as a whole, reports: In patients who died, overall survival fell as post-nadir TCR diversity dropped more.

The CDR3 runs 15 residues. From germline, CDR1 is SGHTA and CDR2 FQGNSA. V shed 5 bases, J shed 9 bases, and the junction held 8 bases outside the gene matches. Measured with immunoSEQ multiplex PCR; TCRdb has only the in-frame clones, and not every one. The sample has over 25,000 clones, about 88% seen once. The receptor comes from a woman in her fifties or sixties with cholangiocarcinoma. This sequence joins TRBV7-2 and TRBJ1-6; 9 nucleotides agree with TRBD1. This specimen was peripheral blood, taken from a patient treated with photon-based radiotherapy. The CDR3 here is CASSPRQGESSPLHF. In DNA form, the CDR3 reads TGTGCCAGCAGCCCCAGACAGGGGGAGAGTTCACCCCTCCACTTT.